The 15 T cell receptor beta chains listed next were all sequenced from one sample in a study of glioma-infiltrating T cells after dendritic cell vaccination. Only in-frame clones appear in the TCRdb table, and some are missing; sequencing was by immunoSEQ multiplex PCR. The table records about 92,000 clones, around 84% of them present only once. The specimen comprised blood, sampled before dendritic cell vaccination. Source of these receptors: a human donor with glioblastoma.

The rearrangement links TRBV5-5 to TRBJ2-7, with D hard to call. The length of the CDR3 is 16 residues. Germline V gene sequence: CDR1 SGHKS, CDR2 YYEKEE (reference sequence). V was shortened by 0 bases and J by 4 bases, with 17 bases between the two germline ends. The CDR3 DNA reads as TGTGCCAGCAGCTTGGGGCTCCCTAGTGAGTTATACGAGCAGTACTTC. This translates into CASSLGLPSELYEQYF.

V gene TRBV6-1 combines with J gene TRBJ1-5; 9 bases are a match to TRBD1. Germline CDR1 is MNHNS and CDR2 is SASEGT. Trimming removed 0 bases from V and 7 bases from J; junction bases left unmatched: 4. The CDR3 has 15 residues. Here the CDR3 DNA reads TGTGCCAGCAGTGAAGCGTGGACAGGGGAACAGCCCCAGCATTTT. Translating it yields CASSEAWTGEQPQHF.

The CDR3 DNA is TGTGCCAGCAGATCCTGGACAGGGGGAGATCAGCCCCAGCATTTT. Protein sequence: CASRSWTGGDQPQHF. V gene TRBV28 combines with J gene TRBJ1-5; 10 positions agree with TRBD1. The germline CDR1 and CDR2 sequences are MDHEN and SYDVKM. This CDR3 has 15 amino acids. Trimming at V came to 6 bases and at J to 5 bases, leaving 7 bases not matched to a gene.

This clone was observed a handful of times. The chain joins TRBV6-1 to TRBJ1-2, with D perhaps matching TRBD1 (6 bases). Germline assignment: CDR1 MNHNS and CDR2 SASEGT. V was trimmed by 1 base and J by 4 bases, leaving 13 bases between them. This CDR3 is 15 amino acids long. The CDR3 nucleotides read TGTGCCAGCAGTGAAGAGATGGGGGCTGGCTATGGCTACACCTTC. Encoded protein: CASSEEMGAGYGYTF.

The chain uses TRBV29-1 and TRBJ2-2; 10 bases agree with TRBD1. The CDR3 extends over 15 amino acids. CDR1 SQVTM and CDR2 ANQGSEA come from the germline V gene. V trimming: 4 bases; J trimming: 8 bases; junction bases outside the gene matches: 10. The CDR3 is CSVVETGGLSGELFF. CDR3 DNA: TGCAGCGTTGTGGAGACAGGGGGCTTATCTGGGGAGCTGTTTTTT.

The chain carries TRBV11-3 and TRBJ1-1; D uncertain. This CDR3 is 13 amino acids long. Germline V gene lookup returns CDR1 SGHNT and CDR2 YENEEA. V was shortened by 1 base and J by 1 base, with 4 bases between the two germline ends. The DNA of the CDR3 is TGTGCCAGCAGCTTAGGTCAGAACACTGAAGCTTTCTTT. Its translation: CASSLGQNTEAFF.

This clone showed up just a few times. This sequence joins TRBV27 and TRBJ1-1; possibly TRBD1 for D (6 bases). Per germline, CDR1 MNHEY and CDR2 SMNVEV (reference sequence). Trimming shortened V by 8 bases and J by 8 bases, and 15 bases separated the two germline ends. The CDR3 length is 12 residues. The CDR3 protein is CASGDRQEEAFF. DNA for the CDR3: TGTGCCAGCGGAGACAGGCAAGAAGAAGCTTTCTTT.

This clone has only a few counts. The chain employs TRBV7-9 and TRBJ2-5; D perhaps matches TRBD2 (5 bases). V lost 3 bases and J 4 bases, leaving 9 bases between the germline ends. The CDR3 contains 13 residues. The germline gives CDR1 SEHNR, CDR2 FQNEAQ (reference sequence). CDR3 sequence: CASSFPGRETQYF. The DNA of the CDR3 is TGTGCCAGCAGCTTTCCGGGGAGAGAGACCCAGTACTTC.

This clone showed up just once. CDR3 in DNA: TGCGCCAGCAGCCAAGGGACTGCAACTAGCACAGATACGCAGTATTTT. Its translation is CASSQGTATSTDTQYF. V is TRBV4-1 and J is TRBJ2-3; TRBD2 is a possible D gene (5 bases). This CDR3 contains 16 residues. Germline assignment: CDR1 MGHRA and CDR2 YSYEKL. Trimming cost V 1 base and J 0 bases, with 11 bases left between them.

The chain couples TRBV6-5 to TRBJ1-1; D gene unclear. Germline assignment: CDR1 MNHEY and CDR2 SVGAGI. Trimming cost V 2 bases and J 1 base, with 11 bases left between them. CDR3 length: 15 residues. The CDR3: CASSYTLTKNTEAFF. Written as DNA, the CDR3 is TGTGCCAGCAGTTACACGCTAACGAAGAACACTGAAGCTTTCTTT.

This clone has a handful of counts. V and J are TRBV15 and TRBJ2-7, with a tentative D call TRBD2 (6 bases). This CDR3 spans 14 amino acids. From germline, CDR1 is LNHNV and CDR2 YYDKDF (reference sequence). V was clipped by 0 bases and J by 6 bases, with 12 bases between them. The chain's CDR3 is CATSRDLGGVEQYF. The DNA for the CDR3 is TGTGCCACCAGCAGAGATCTTGGCGGGGTCGAGCAGTACTTC.

V usage is TRBV9 and J usage is TRBJ2-3, with a possible D match to TRBD2 (7 bases). The germline gives CDR1 SGDLS, CDR2 YYNGEE. The CDR3 is made up of 16 amino acids. Trimming removed 6 bases at V and 3 bases at J, with 20 bases between. CDR3 in amino acids: CASTKGGRGQTDTQYF. As DNA, the CDR3 is TGTGCCAGCACCAAAGGGGGGCGGGGGCAGACAGATACGCAGTATTTT.

V and J are TRBV19 and TRBJ2-1; TRBD2 is a possible D gene (7 bases). From germline, CDR1 is LNHDA and CDR2 SQIVND (reference sequence). The CDR3 length is 13 residues. V shed 8 bases and J shed 7 bases, with 15 bases lying between them. The CDR3 sequence: CASGRGAMNEQFF. CDR3 coding DNA: TGTGCCAGTGGTCGGGGGGCGATGAATGAGCAGTTCTTC.

The chain is built from TRBV29-1 and TRBJ1-1; no firm D call. Germline CDR1 reads SQVTM; CDR2 reads ANQGSEA. The CDR3 length is 11 residues. The ends were cut back, 4 bases at V and 6 bases at J, with 9 bases in the middle. The DNA for the CDR3 is TGCAGCGTTGTCTCTGGCTCTGAAGCTTTCTTT. It is translated as CSVVSGSEAFF.

The chain employs TRBV7-2 and TRBJ1-6; D uncertain. CDR3 length: 16 amino acids. In germline, CDR1 is SGHTA, CDR2 FQGNSA. V lost 5 bases to trimming and J lost 0 bases, with 11 bases between them. The CDR3 DNA reads as TGTGCCAGCAGCACCAACCCGAGCTCCTATAATTCACCCCTCCACTTT. This translates into CASSTNPSSYNSPLHF.